One and the same sample provided the 26 T cell receptor beta chains below, sequenced in a study of cytomegalovirus exposure and HLA in healthy donors (dated by TCRdb to the late 2010s). Library preparation employed the immunoSEQ multiplex PCR assay. TCRdb stores this immuneACCESS table with in-frame sequences only. Part of the clones is absent; in the studies checked, under half of the shortfall reflects unresolved V genes, and no reason is known for the rest. Here the sample has some 170,000 clones; approximately 87% occur a single time. In total, the top ten clones hold roughly 1.5% of the sample. Sequencing was carried out using PBMCs. The receptors originated from a woman aged 25-40 years in good health and CMV-seronegative.

V is TRBV2 and J is TRBJ2-3; D is possibly TRBD1 (6 bases). This CDR3 spans 14 amino acids. In germline, CDR1 is SNHLY, CDR2 FYNNEI. V lost 2 bases and J 5 bases, leaving 11 bases between the germline ends. The CDR3 sequence: CASSELTGEDTQYF. CDR3 nucleotides: TGTGCCAGCAGTGAATTGACAGGTGAAGATACGCAGTATTTT.

V and J are TRBV27 and TRBJ1-6; a weak D match, TRBD1 (6 bases). V lost 3 bases, J lost 7 bases, and 13 bases lay in between. Germline V gene lookup returns CDR1 MNHEY and CDR2 SMNVEV (reference sequence). The CDR3 length is 15 residues. In DNA, the CDR3 is TGTGCCAGCAGTTTGGACAGCCATTGGAATTCACCCCTCCACTTT. This translates into CASSLDSHWNSPLHF.

This clone came up a few times. This chain links TRBV9 with TRBJ1-1; D perhaps matches TRBD1 (5 bases). The CDR3 is made up of 14 amino acids. Trimming removed 4 bases at V and 0 bases at J, with 10 bases between. CDR1 and CDR2 (germline): SGDLS, YYNGEE. In DNA, the CDR3 is TGTGCCAGCAGCTGGGGGGAGCTGAACACTGAAGCTTTCTTT. Translating it yields CASSWGELNTEAFF.

J is TRBJ1-6 and V is TRBV18; 7 bases agree with TRBD1. The trim removed 4 bases at V and 13 bases at J, leaving 10 bases unmatched. CDR1 is KGHSH and CDR2 is LQKENI in the germline V gene. This CDR3 region has 14 residues. For the CDR3, the DNA is TGTGCCAGCTCACAGACGGACAGGTTACCGCCCCTCCACTTT. Its protein is CASSQTDRLPPLHF.

This clone occurred once. The chain recombines TRBV6-6 with TRBJ1-4; TRBD1 might be the D (5 bases). This CDR3 is built from 14 residues. V was shortened by 1 base and J by 8 bases, with 11 bases between the two germline ends. Germline CDR1 and CDR2: MNHNY and SVGAGI (reference sequence). The CDR3 DNA follows: TGTGCCAGCAGTTACTGGAGGGGAGAAGAAAAACTGTTTTTT. Translating gives CASSYWRGEEKLFF.

The chain recombines TRBV5-1 with TRBJ2-7, with 11 bases identical to TRBD1. Unmatched junction bases numbered 12, after V lost 0 bases and J lost 4 bases. CDR1 is SGHRS and CDR2 is YFSETQ in the germline V gene. This CDR3 is 18 amino acids long. The CDR3 region has the DNA TGCGCCAGCAGCTTGGAAGGTTCGTTCGGGACAGGGGGTTACGAGCAGTACTTC. This translates into CASSLEGSFGTGGYEQYF.

This chain joins TRBV30 and TRBJ1-1, with 9 positions matching TRBD1. Germline assignment: CDR1 GTSNPN and CDR2 SVGIG (reference sequence). The CDR3 sequence is 15 residues long. V dropped 4 bases and J dropped 5; count of bases not matched to a gene: 11. CDR3 sequence: CAWMGRGTGNTEAFF. The CDR3 coding sequence is TGTGCCTGGATGGGACGTGGGACAGGGAATACTGAAGCTTTCTTT.

This chain uses TRBV19 with TRBJ2-7; D perhaps matches TRBD1 (6 bases). This CDR3 contains 13 residues. V lost 8 bases, J lost 3 bases, and 14 bases lay in between. CDR1 and CDR2 from the germline V gene are LNHDA and SQIVND (reference sequence). The chain's CDR3 is CASAWAQGYEQYF. The DNA of the CDR3 is TGTGCCAGTGCTTGGGCACAGGGCTACGAGCAGTACTTC. Drawing the rest from reference TRBV19 and TRBJ2-7, the complete variable domain is DGGITQSPKYLFRKEGQNVTLSCEQNLNHDAMYWYRQDPGQGLRLIYYSQIVNDFQKGDIAEGYSVSREKKESFPLTVTSAQKNPTAFYLCASAWAQGYEQYFGPGTRLTVT.

This clone was recorded once. The V call is TRBV11-2, the J call TRBJ2-7, with 8 nucleotides matching TRBD2. The V segment lost 1 base and the J segment 4 bases; nucleotides outside the gene matches: 6. Germline V gene data show CDR1 as SGHAT and CDR2 as FQNNGV. The CDR3 covers 15 residues. CDR3 sequence: CASSLAAGGSYEQYF. The CDR3 nucleotides read TGTGCCAGCAGCTTAGCGGCGGGGGGATCTTACGAGCAGTACTTC.

The CDR3 DNA sequence: TGTGCCAGCAGCAAGGGCGGGACGGCCGAAGCTTTCTTT. Protein product: CASSKGGTAEAFF. This chain uses TRBV27 with TRBJ1-1; maybe TRBD1 (5 bases). The V end lost 6 bases, the J end lost 8 bases, and 16 bases lay between the germline ends. The CDR3 length is 13 residues. Germline CDR1 is MNHEY and CDR2 is SMNVEV (reference sequence).

This chain uses TRBV14 with TRBJ1-1, with 7 bases matching TRBD1. The CDR3 runs 14 residues. Looked up from germline, CDR1 is SGHDN and CDR2 is FVKESK. Unmatched junction bases numbered 1, after V lost 2 bases and J lost 1 base. The chain's CDR3 is CASSQRTGNTEAFF. CDR3 in DNA: TGTGCCAGCAGCCAAAGGACAGGGAACACTGAAGCTTTCTTT.

This clone occurred a few times. The chain joins TRBV6-5 to TRBJ1-6, with 9 bases aligning to TRBD1. CDR1 and CDR2 (germline): MNHEY, SVGAGI. This CDR3 has 16 residues. V dropped 0 bases and J dropped 10; count of bases not matched to a gene: 7. The CDR3 DNA sequence: TGTGCCAGCAGTTACTCGATGGCGACAGGGGGATCACCCCTCCACTTT. The encoded protein is CASSYSMATGGSPLHF.

V usage is TRBV9 and J usage is TRBJ2-3; unclear D gene. Germline V gene data show CDR1 as SGDLS and CDR2 as YYNGEE. The ends were cut back, 4 bases at V and 10 bases at J, with 16 bases in the middle. The CDR3 contains 13 residues. In nucleotides, the CDR3 is TGTGCCAGCAGCCCAACCCCTAGTTTTTCGCAGTATTTT. Its protein product is CASSPTPSFSQYF.

The CDR3 reads CSVGLAGGYTDTQYF. The CDR3 DNA follows: TGCAGCGTTGGACTAGCGGGGGGGTACACAGATACGCAGTATTTT. The V gene is TRBV29-1, the J gene TRBJ2-3; 14 bases match TRBD2. V gave up 4 bases and J gave up 2 bases; unmatched junction bases: 2. Germline CDR1 and CDR2: SQVTM and ANQGSEA. This CDR3 has 15 amino acids.

This clone was seen a handful of times. The chain carries TRBV10-3 and TRBJ1-2, with D perhaps TRBD1 (5 bases). V lost 0 bases to trimming and J lost 7 bases, with 6 bases between them. Germline V gene lookup returns CDR1 ENHRY and CDR2 SYGVKD. The CDR3 contains 12 residues. CDR3 in amino acids: CAISESTVGYTF. The CDR3 DNA is TGTGCCATCAGTGAGTCGACAGTTGGCTACACCTTC.

The chain is built from TRBV5-4 and TRBJ1-6; 8 nucleotides match TRBD1. Germline assignment: CDR1 SGHNT and CDR2 YYREEE (reference sequence). Trimming removed 5 bases from V and 0 bases from J; junction bases left unmatched: 7. The CDR3 runs to 17 residues. CDR3 sequence (DNA): TGTGCCAGCAGTTCCGACAGGGGAAGCTCCTATAATTCACCCCTCCACTTT. Residues: CASSSDRGSSYNSPLHF.

The chain has TRBV27 and TRBJ2-2, with 9 bases fitting TRBD2. Germline V gene lookup returns CDR1 MNHEY and CDR2 SMNVEV (reference sequence). CDR3 size: 15 residues. J was trimmed by 1 base and V by 10 bases; bases with no gene match: 7. CDR3 sequence reads: CAIRSGGQNTGELFF. The DNA for the CDR3 is TGTGCCATACGAAGCGGGGGGCAGAACACCGGGGAGCTGTTTTTT.

The chain uses TRBV30 and TRBJ1-1; the D gene is possibly TRBD1 (6 bases). The ends were cut back, 1 base at V and 10 bases at J, with 13 bases in the middle. CDR1 is GTSNPN, CDR2 SVGIG, per germline (reference sequence). CDR3 length equals 12 residues. CDR3: CAWSARGARAFF. The DNA for the CDR3 is TGTGCCTGGAGTGCCCGGGGGGCGCGAGCTTTCTTT.

The chain is built from TRBV25-1 and TRBJ2-1; 9 bases align to TRBD1. With V trimmed by 5 bases and J by 7 bases, 9 bases remained unmatched. The CDR3 totals 15 residues. Germline CDR1 reads MGHDK; CDR2 reads SYGVNS. CDR3 sequence reads: CASSPTGGYWNEQFF. CDR3 bases: TGTGCCAGCAGTCCCACAGGGGGCTATTGGAATGAGCAGTTCTTC.

The chain uses TRBV7-6 and TRBJ2-5, with D perhaps TRBD1 (6 bases). The CDR3 consists of 15 residues. Trimming took off 5 bases at V and 1 base at J, with 14 bases between the two ends. Germline V gene data show CDR1 as SGHVS and CDR2 as FNYEAQ. CDR3 sequence (DNA): TGTGCCAGCAGCGTATTACAGGGAACCCAAGAGACCCAGTACTTC. Amino acids: CASSVLQGTQETQYF.

V is TRBV5-1 and J is TRBJ2-2; a possible D gene is TRBD1 (6 bases). CDR1 and CDR2 from the germline V gene are SGHRS and YFSETQ. The V end was cut by 3 bases, the J end by 2 bases, with 17 bases between. The CDR3 length is 17 residues. The CDR3 here is CASSSHRRGGNTGELFF. The CDR3 DNA follows: TGCGCCAGCAGCTCCCACCGGAGAGGGGGTAACACCGGGGAGCTGTTTTTT.

This chain uses TRBV5-6 with TRBJ1-5; D perhaps matches TRBD1 (5 bases). CDR3 length: 14 residues. V lost 8 bases and J lost 0, with 12 bases in between. Germline-derived CDR1 and CDR2 are SGHDT and YYEEEE. CDR3 bases: TGTGCCAGTAATTCAGGGTTTAGCAATCAGCCCCAGCATTTT. Translated, it gives CASNSGFSNQPQHF.

The J gene is TRBJ2-1, the V gene TRBV15; D call uncertain. V gave up 1 base and J gave up 6 bases, with 7 bases separating them. Germline V gene sequence: CDR1 LNHNV, CDR2 YYDKDF (reference sequence). The CDR3 totals 13 residues. The CDR3 loop is CATSRGTSNEQFF. The CDR3 DNA reads as TGTGCCACCAGCAGAGGAACAAGCAATGAGCAGTTCTTC.

This clone was detected once. V gene TRBV25-1 combines with J gene TRBJ2-7; the match to TRBD1 covers 7 bases. The CDR3 is made up of 13 amino acids. In germline, CDR1 is MGHDK, CDR2 SYGVNS. The V segment lost 4 bases and the J segment 3 bases; nucleotides outside the gene matches: 3. This CDR3 reads CASSGDSLYEQYF. CDR3 DNA sequence: TGTGCCAGCAGTGGGGACAGTCTCTACGAGCAGTACTTC.

The chain recombines TRBV4-3 with TRBJ2-2; 11 bases are shared with TRBD2. Germline-derived CDR1 and CDR2 are LGHNA and YSLEER. The V and J ends lost 2 bases and 5 bases, in that order; junction bases with no gene match: 7. The CDR3 has 17 residues. CDR3 nucleotides: TGCGCCAGCAGCCAAACACTAGCGGGGGACCCAACCGGGGAGCTGTTTTTT. It translates to CASSQTLAGDPTGELFF.

The chain recombines TRBV18 with TRBJ2-7; D not certain. From germline, CDR1 is KGHSH and CDR2 LQKENI. This CDR3 comprises 14 residues. V lost 5 bases to trimming and J lost 3 bases, with 14 bases between them. Here the CDR3 DNA reads TGTGCCAGCTCAGACACCAACGCCAACTACGAGCAGTACTTC. Translated: CASSDTNANYEQYF.